A selection of T cell receptor beta chains follows, all from one sample in a study of regulatory T cells in long-lasting Graves disease. MiXCR, applied by TCRdb to the multiplex PCR reads, yields one record per CDR3 protein. Among some 350,000 distinct CDR3 sequences listed, around 15% were seen once. This sample also appeared in a second study, on T cells in Graves' hyperthyroidism and ophthalmopathy.

The specimen was peripheral blood mononuclear cells (PBMCs), collected at new diagnosis, from a patient treated with antithyroid drugs. These receptors originate from a woman younger than 35 with Graves disease. Both conserved end residues are part of each CDR3. D genes are given only for firm matches. Clone size is not always given. Where it is, it says once, few, many or a class for expanded clones.

TRBJ1-2 | . | . | TRBV20-1 | TGCAGTGCTAGAAACGAGGGGAGCATATCCTATGGCTACACCTTC | CSARNEGSISYGYTF
TRBJ2-1 | many | TRBD2 | TRBV7-9 | TGTGCCAGCAGCTTAGGGACTAGCGGGAGGACACACCCTCCGAGCTCCTACAATGAGCAGTTCTTC | CASSLGTSGRTHPPSSYNEQFF
TRBJ2-2 | many | . | TRBV11-2 | TGTGCCAGCAGCCCCCTAACAGGGTCGAACACCGGGGAGCTGTTTTTT | CASSPLTGSNTGELFF
TRBJ2-2 | few | TRBD1 | TRBV6-1 | TGTGCCAGCAGTGAGCGAGAATATAGGGACAGGGCCAACACCGGGGAGCTGTTTTTT | CASSEREYRDRANTGELFF
TRBJ2-5 | . | . | TRBV9 | TGTGCCAGCAGCGTAGCTCTCAGCCAAGAGACCCAGTACTTC | CASSVALSQETQYF
TRBJ2-7 | many | . | TRBV3-1 | TGTGCCAGCAGCCAGTGGGACGTCTACGAGCAGTACTTC | CASSQWDVYEQYF
TRBJ2-4 | many | TRBD2 | TRBV20-1 | TGCAGTGCTAGCCCTCCTAGCGGGATAGCCAAAAACATTCAGTACTTC | CSASPPSGIAKNIQYF
TRBJ2-5 | many | TRBD2 | TRBV2 | TGTGCCAGCGGGACTAGCGGGGGGATCCAAGAGACCCAGTACTTC | CASGTSGGIQETQYF
TRBJ2-1 | many | . | TRBV3-1 | TGTGCCAGCAGCGGACCCAACCCCCATGAGCAGTTCTTC | CASSGPNPHEQFF
TRBJ1-6 | few | . | TRBV4-1 | TGCGCCAGCAGCCAAGTGGGGGGGTATAATTCACCCCTCCACTTT | CASSQVGGYNSPLHF
TRBJ2-5 | many | TRBD1 | TRBV24-1 | TGTGCCACCAGTGAGACAGGGCCTCAAGAGACCCAGTACTTC | CATSETGPQETQYF
TRBJ2-3 | many | . | TRBV3-1 | TGTGCCAGCAGCCAAGATGGGGTCGCAGATACGCAGTATTTT | CASSQDGVADTQYF
TRBJ2-4 | many | . | TRBV3-1 | TGTGCCAGCAGCCAAGAACACAGCTCCCTAGCCAAAAACATTCAGTACTTC | CASSQEHSSLAKNIQYF
TRBJ1-4 | many | TRBD1 | TRBV30 | TGTGCCTGGAGTGAGGGACAGGGTTCTAATGAAAAACTGTTTTTT | CAWSEGQGSNEKLFF
TRBJ2-1 | . | TRBD2 | TRBV29-1 | TGCAGCGTGGATCAGGGCGGGAGTCCCTCCAATGAGCAGTTCTTC | CSVDQGGSPSNEQFF
TRBJ1-1 | many | . | TRBV7-9 | TGTGCCAGCAGCTCCGAGTCCTGGGGTAACACTGAAGCTTTCTTT | CASSSESWGNTEAFF
TRBJ2-1 | many | . | TRBV28 | TGTGCCAGCAGTACCGGGGCCGATCATTGGGAGTTCTTC | CASSTGADHWEFF
TRBJ2-7 | many | TRBD2 | TRBV12-3/TRBV12-4 | TGTGCCAGCAGTTTTGGGGGAGGGCTGGACGAGCAGTACTTC | CASSFGGGLDEQYF
TRBJ1-5 | . | . | TRBV18 | TGTGCCAGCTCACCTCAGTCGGCAGGTAGCAATCAGCCCCAGCATTTT | CASSPQSAGSNQPQHF
TRBJ2-5 | many | TRBD1 | TRBV5-5 | TGTGCCAGCAGCCCGGAGGGACAGGGGGTTACCCAGTACTTC | CASSPEGQGVTQYF
TRBJ1-1 | few | . | TRBV3-1 | TGTGCCAGCAGCCAAGGAATCTCGGGCACTGAAGCTTGCTTT | CASSQGISGTEACF
TRBJ1-3 | . | . | TRBV18 | TGTGCCAGCTCACCATTGGGCCCGGCAGCTGCCTCTGGAAACACCATATATTTT | CASSPLGPAAASGNTIYF
TRBJ2-1 | many | . | TRBV5-1 | TGTGCCAGCAGCTTACTCCGGGGCTCCTACAATGAGCAGTTCTTC | CASSLLRGSYNEQFF
TRBJ2-7 | few | . | TRBV9 | TGTGCCAGCAGCGTAGCAATCTCCTACGAGCAGTACTTC | CASSVAISYEQYF
TRBJ2-3 | . | TRBD2 | TRBV30 | TGTGCCTGGAGAGAGAGCGGGAGTCCCACAGATACGCAGTATTTT | CAWRESGSPTDTQYF
TRBJ2-1 | . | . | TRBV9 | TGTGTCAGCAGCCCGCGGGCCGAGGGGGGGAATGAGCAGTTCTTC | CVSSPRAEGGNEQFF
TRBJ2-2 | many | . | TRBV7-9 | TGTGCCAGCAGCTGGGACGTTACCGGGGAGCTGTTTTTT | CASSWDVTGELFF
TRBJ1-5 | few | TRBD1 | TRBV9 | TGTGCCAGCAGCGCGGCTCGGACAGGTTGGGGGGCCAGGCAGCCCCAGCATTTT | CASSAARTGWGARQPQHF
TRBJ1-6 | many | . | TRBV3-1 | TGTGCCAGCAGCCAAGACAGGAATTCACCCCTCCACTTT | CASSQDRNSPLHF
TRBJ2-2 | few | TRBD2 | TRBV10-3 | TGTGCCATCAGTGAGTCGGGACTAGCGGGAGGGCCGGACACCGGGGAGCTGTTTTTT | CAISESGLAGGPDTGELFF
TRBJ1-4 | many | . | TRBV2 | TGTGCCAGCAGTGAACTCACCAGCGCCCAGCAAGGCGCGAAACTGTTTTTT | CASSELTSAQQGAKLFF
TRBJ1-1 | many | . | TRBV11-2 | TGTGCCAGCAGCAAGTACAGCGGGGGGCTCTTTTTTGAAGCTTTCTTT | CASSKYSGGLFFEAFF
TRBJ2-7 | many | TRBD1 | TRBV20-1 | TGCAGTGCTAGTGCGTCTGGGACAGGGTCCTACGGGGACGAGCAGTACTTC | CSASASGTGSYGDEQYF
TRBJ2-6 | . | . | TRBV7-9 | TGTGCCAGCAGCTTCACGCCCTCCTCTGGGGCCAACGTCCTGACTTTC | CASSFTPSSGANVLTF
TRBJ1-4 | once | . | TRBV5-5 | TGTGCCAGCAGCCGTACCGGACAGATTAATGAAAAACTGTTTTTT | CASSRTGQINEKLFF
TRBJ2-7 | many | . | TRBV5-1 | TGCGCCAGCAGCTTGCAACCTTCCTACGAGCAGTACTTC | CASSLQPSYEQYF
TRBJ2-3 | many | . | TRBV7-8 | TGTGCCAGCAGCTTAGAAGGCAGGGTTTTTGTAGATACGCAGTATTTT | CASSLEGRVFVDTQYF